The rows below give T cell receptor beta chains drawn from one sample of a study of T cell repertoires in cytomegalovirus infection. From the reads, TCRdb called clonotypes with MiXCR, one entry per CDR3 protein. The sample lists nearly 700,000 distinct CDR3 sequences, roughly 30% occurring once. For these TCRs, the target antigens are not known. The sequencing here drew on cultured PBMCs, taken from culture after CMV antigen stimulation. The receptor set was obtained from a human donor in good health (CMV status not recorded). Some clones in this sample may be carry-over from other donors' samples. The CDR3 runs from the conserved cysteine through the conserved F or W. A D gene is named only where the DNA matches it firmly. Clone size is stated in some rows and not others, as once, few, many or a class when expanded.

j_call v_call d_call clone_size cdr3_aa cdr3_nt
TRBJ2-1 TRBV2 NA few CASSQGRYNEQFF TGTGCCAGCAGTCAAGGCAGGTACAATGAGCAGTTCTTC
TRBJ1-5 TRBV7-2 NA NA CASSLVGGPYSNQPQHF TGTGCCAGCAGCTTAGTAGGGGGTCCATATAGCAATCAGCCCCAGCATTTT
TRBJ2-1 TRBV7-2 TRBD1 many CASSLSWGQYNEQFF TGTGCCAGCAGCTTATCCTGGGGACAGTACAATGAGCAGTTCTTC
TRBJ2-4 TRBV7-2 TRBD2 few CASSPGLAEGGIQYF TGTGCCAGCAGCCCCGGACTAGCGGAGGGTGGCATTCAGTACTTC
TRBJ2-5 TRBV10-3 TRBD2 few CATGLAGDKTQYF TGTGCCACTGGACTAGCGGGGGATAAGACCCAGTACTTC
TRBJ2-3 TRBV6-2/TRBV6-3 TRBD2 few CASSASGLPDTQYF TGTGCCAGCAGCGCTAGCGGGCTCCCAGATACGCAGTATTTT
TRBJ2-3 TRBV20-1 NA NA CSARGPRTDTQYF TGCAGTGCGCGGGGGCCCCGCACAGATACGCAGTATTTT
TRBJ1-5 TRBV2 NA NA CASGLGGSSQPQHF TGTGCCAGCGGCCTGGGGGGGTCGAGTCAGCCCCAGCATTTT
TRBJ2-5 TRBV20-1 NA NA CSAEGRNQETQYF TGCAGTGCAGAGGGACGGAACCAAGAGACCCAGTACTTC
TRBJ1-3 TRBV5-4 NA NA CASSKDQGNTIYF TGTGCCAGCAGCAAGGATCAGGGAAACACCATATATTTT
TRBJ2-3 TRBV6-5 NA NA CASGRSMNTQYF TGTGCCAGCGGGCGGAGCATGAATACGCAGTATTTT
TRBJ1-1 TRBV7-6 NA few CASKRGGGHKINTEAFF TGTGCCAGCAAAAGAGGGGGGGGACATAAGATAAACACTGAAGCTTTCTTT
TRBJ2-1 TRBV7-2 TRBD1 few CASSFDRDLYNEQFF TGTGCCAGCAGCTTTGACAGGGACCTCTACAATGAGCAGTTCTTC
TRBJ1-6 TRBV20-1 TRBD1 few CSLHRYDRVGSPLHF TGCAGTCTCCACCGATACGACAGGGTTGGTTCACCCCTCCACTTT
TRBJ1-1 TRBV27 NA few CASSLTSGGTEAFF TGTGCCAGCAGTTTAACGTCAGGTGGGACTGAAGCTTTCTTT
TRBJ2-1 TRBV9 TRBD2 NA CASSDGTSEYNEQFF TGTGCCAGCAGCGACGGGACTAGCGAATACAATGAGCAGTTCTTC
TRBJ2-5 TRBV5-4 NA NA CASSFYRWETQYF TGTGCCAGCAGCTTCTACAGGTGGGAGACCCAGTACTTC
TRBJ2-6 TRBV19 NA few CASSSRRQSGANVLTF TGTGCCAGTAGTTCCAGACGCCAGTCCGGGGCCAACGTCCTGACTTTC
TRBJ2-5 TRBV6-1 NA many CASSVGTTGQETQYF TGTGCCAGCAGTGTCGGGACAACAGGCCAAGAGACCCAGTACTTC
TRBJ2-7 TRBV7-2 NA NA CASTMDSYYEQYF TGTGCCAGCACTATGGACTCTTACTACGAGCAGTACTTC
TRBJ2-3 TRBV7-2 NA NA CASSRGRRGIDTQYF TGTGCCAGCAGCCGGGGCCGGCGGGGTATAGATACGCAGTATTTT
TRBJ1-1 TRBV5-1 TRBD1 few CASSSGGTGFTEAFF TGCGCCAGCAGCTCGGGGGGGACAGGGTTTACTGAAGCTTTCTTT
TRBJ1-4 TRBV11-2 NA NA CASSPLVAEKLFF TGTGCCAGCAGCCCCCTCGTAGCAGAAAAACTGTTTTTT
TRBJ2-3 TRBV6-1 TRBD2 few CASSEASGASTDTQYF TGTGCCAGCAGTGAGGCTAGCGGAGCTAGCACAGATACGCAGTATTTT
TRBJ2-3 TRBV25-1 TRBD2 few CASSAMLAGGPPSDTQYF TGTGCCAGCAGTGCTATGCTAGCGGGGGGGCCCCCTTCGGATACGCAGTATTTT
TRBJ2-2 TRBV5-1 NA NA CASSLEGVGVGGELFF TGCGCCAGCAGCTTGGAGGGAGTTGGGGTCGGCGGGGAGCTGTTTTTT
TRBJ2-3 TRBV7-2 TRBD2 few CASSLVGAGGPDTQYF TGTGCCAGCAGCTTAGTCGGCGCGGGAGGGCCCGATACGCAGTATTTT
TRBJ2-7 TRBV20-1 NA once CSAKEEPEQYF TGCAGTGCCAAGGAGGAGCCCGAGCAGTACTTC
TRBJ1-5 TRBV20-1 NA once CSALMSNQPQHF TGCAGTGCCCTTATGTCCAATCAGCCCCAGCATTTT
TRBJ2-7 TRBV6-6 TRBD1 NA CASSPPETGDYEQYF TGTGCCAGCAGTCCCCCCGAGACAGGGGACTACGAGCAGTACTTC
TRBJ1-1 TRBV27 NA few CASSSIGDRGYTEAFF TGTGCCAGCAGTTCCATAGGGGACCGCGGGTACACTGAAGCTTTCTTT
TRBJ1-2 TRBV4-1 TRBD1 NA CASSRPGQTYGYTF TGCGCCAGCAGCCGACCGGGACAGACTTATGGCTACACCTTC
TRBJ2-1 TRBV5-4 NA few CASTSRDGGNEQFF TGTGCCAGCACCAGCCGGGACGGCGGCAATGAGCAGTTCTTC
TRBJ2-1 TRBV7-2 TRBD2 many CASSRRSGSSYNEQFF TGTGCCAGCAGCAGAAGGAGCGGGAGCTCCTACAATGAGCAGTTCTTC
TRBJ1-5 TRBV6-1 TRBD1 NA CASEVDRVGQPQHF TGTGCCAGCGAAGTGGACAGGGTAGGACAGCCCCAGCATTTT